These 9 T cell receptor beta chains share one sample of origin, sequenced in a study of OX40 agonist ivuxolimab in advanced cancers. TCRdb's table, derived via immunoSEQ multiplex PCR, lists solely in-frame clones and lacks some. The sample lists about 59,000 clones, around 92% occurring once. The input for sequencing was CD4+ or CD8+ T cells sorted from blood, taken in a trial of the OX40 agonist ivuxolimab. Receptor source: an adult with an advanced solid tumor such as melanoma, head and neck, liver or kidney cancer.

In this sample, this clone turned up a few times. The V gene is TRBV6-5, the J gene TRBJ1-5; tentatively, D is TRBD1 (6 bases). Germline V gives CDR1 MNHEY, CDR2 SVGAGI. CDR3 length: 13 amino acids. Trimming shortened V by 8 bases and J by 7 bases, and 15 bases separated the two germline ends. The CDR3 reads CASAGAIWQPQHF. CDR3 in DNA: TGTGCCAGCGCGGGGGCAATCTGGCAGCCCCAGCATTTT.

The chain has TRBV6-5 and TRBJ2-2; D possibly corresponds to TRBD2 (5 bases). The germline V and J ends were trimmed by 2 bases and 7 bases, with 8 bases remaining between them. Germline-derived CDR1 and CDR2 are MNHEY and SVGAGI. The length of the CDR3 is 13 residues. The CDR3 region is CASSYPEGGELFF. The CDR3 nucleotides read TGTGCCAGCAGTTACCCCGAGGGCGGGGAGCTGTTTTTT.

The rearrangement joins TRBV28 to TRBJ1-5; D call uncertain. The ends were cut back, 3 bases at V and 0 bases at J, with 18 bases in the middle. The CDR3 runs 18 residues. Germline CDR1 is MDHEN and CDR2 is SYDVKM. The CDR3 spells CASSFFGLEVYSNQPQHF. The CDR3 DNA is TGTGCCAGCAGTTTTTTCGGCCTAGAAGTGTATAGCAATCAGCCCCAGCATTTT.

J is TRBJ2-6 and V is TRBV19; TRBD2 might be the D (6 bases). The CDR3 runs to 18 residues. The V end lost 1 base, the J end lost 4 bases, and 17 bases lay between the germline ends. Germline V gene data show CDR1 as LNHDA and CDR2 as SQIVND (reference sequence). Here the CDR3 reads CASSIVFGGANGANVLTF. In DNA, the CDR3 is TGTGCCAGTAGTATAGTATTCGGAGGGGCTAACGGGGCCAACGTCCTGACTTTC.

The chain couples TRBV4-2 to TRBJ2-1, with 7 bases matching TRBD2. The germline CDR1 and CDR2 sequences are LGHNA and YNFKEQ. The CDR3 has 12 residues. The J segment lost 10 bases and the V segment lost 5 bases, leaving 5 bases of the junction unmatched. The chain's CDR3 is CASSGQGGEQFF. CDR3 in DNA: TGTGCCAGCAGCGGGCAGGGAGGGGAGCAGTTCTTC.

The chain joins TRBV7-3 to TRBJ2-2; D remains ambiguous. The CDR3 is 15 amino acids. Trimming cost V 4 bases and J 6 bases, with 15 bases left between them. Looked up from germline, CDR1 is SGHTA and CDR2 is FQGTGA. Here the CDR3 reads CASSYSPEWAGELFF. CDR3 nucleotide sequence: TGTGCCAGCAGCTACTCCCCTGAGTGGGCCGGGGAGCTGTTTTTT.

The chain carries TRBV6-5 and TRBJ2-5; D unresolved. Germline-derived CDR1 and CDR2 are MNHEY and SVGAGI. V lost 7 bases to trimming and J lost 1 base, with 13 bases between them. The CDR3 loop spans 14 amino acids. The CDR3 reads CASIPAIGQETQYF. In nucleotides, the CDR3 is TGTGCCAGCATTCCTGCAATCGGCCAAGAGACCCAGTACTTC.

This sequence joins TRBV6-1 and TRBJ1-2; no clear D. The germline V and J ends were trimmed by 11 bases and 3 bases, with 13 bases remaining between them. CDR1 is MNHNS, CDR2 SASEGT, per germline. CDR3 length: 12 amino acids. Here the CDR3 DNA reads TGTGCCGGCGTCTCGAGACACTATGGCTACACCTTC. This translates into CAGVSRHYGYTF.

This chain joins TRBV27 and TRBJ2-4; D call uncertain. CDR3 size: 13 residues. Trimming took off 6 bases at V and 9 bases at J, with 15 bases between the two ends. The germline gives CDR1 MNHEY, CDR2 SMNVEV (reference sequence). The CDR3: CASSLLVGGIQYF. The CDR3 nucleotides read TGTGCCAGCAGCCTTCTCGTGGGCGGCATTCAGTACTTC.